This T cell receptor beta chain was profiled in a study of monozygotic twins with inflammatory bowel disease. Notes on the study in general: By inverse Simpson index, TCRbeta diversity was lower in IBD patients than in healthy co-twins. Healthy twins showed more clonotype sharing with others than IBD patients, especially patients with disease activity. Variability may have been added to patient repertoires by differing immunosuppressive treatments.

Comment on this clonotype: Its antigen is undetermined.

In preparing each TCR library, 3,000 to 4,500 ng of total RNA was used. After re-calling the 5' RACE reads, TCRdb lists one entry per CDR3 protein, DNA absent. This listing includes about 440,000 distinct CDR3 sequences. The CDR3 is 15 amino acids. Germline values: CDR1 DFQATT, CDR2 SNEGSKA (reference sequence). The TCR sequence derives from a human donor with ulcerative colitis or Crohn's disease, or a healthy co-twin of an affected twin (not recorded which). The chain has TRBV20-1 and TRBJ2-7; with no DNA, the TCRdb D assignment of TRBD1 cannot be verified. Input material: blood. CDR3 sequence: CSANHPGQGSYEQYF.